The 20 T cell receptor beta chains reported below all come from one sample, sequenced in a study of blood T cell repertoires in COVID-19 (dated by TCRdb to 2020 to 2021). Receptor libraries were prepared by the immunoSEQ multiplex PCR assay. What TCRdb holds here is the immuneACCESS table cut down to in-frame rearrangements. Part of the clones is not present; checked against another copy, under half of the missing clones reflect an unresolved V gene, and the others are unexplained. The table for this sample lists around 400,000 clones; just under 90% of them were counted only once. Of the sample, 1.7% is held by the ten largest clones. The source material was PBMCs or T cells enriched from blood (not recorded which). The receptors here all came from a woman aged 25 to 45 who had recovered from COVID-19.

The chain links TRBV18 to TRBJ1-1, with 7 positions matching TRBD1. J gave up 1 base and V 4 bases, and 9 bases lay outside the gene matches. The V gene's germline CDR1 is KGHSH and CDR2 LQKENI. There are 16 residues in the CDR3. The CDR3 nucleotides are TGTGCCAGCTCACTAGGGACAGCAAATTGGAACACTGAAGCTTTCTTT. It codes for CASSLGTANWNTEAFF.

The V call is TRBV11-3, the J call TRBJ2-1; D gene unclear. Trimming took off 0 bases at V and 9 bases at J, with 6 bases between the two ends. Germline CDR1 SGHNT, CDR2 YENEEA. This CDR3 spans 12 amino acids. Written as DNA, the CDR3 is TGTGCCAGCAGCTTAGATCAGGTTGAGCAGTTCTTC. It yields the protein CASSLDQVEQFF.

J is TRBJ2-7 and V is TRBV11-2; D not resolved. The CDR3 is 11 residues long. Trimming took off 5 bases at V and 0 bases at J, with 2 bases between the two ends. From germline, CDR1 is SGHAT and CDR2 FQNNGV. CDR3: CASSHSYEQYF. The CDR3 bases are TGTGCCAGCAGCCACTCCTACGAGCAGTACTTC. Variable domain in full (rest from reference TRBV11-2 and TRBJ2-7): EAGVAQSPRYKIIEKRQSVAFWCNPISGHATLYWYQQILGQGPKLLIQFQNNGVVDDSQLPKDRFSAERLKGVDSTLKIQPAKLEDSAVYLCASSHSYEQYFGPGTRLTVT.

The CDR3 nucleotides read TGTGCCACCAGCAGAGATATACCGGGGAACTATGGCTACACCTTC. Translated: CATSRDIPGNYGYTF. V and J are TRBV15 and TRBJ1-2; D is undetermined. This CDR3 is 15 amino acids long. V gave up 0 bases and J gave up 2 bases, with 10 bases separating them. CDR1 is LNHNV and CDR2 is YYDKDF in the germline V gene (reference sequence). Full variable domain (outside the CDR3, taken from reference TRBV15 and TRBJ1-2): DAMVIQNPRYQVTQFGKPVTLSCSQTLNHNVMYWYQQKSSQAPKLLFHYYDKDFNNEADTPDNFQSRRPNTSFCFLDIRSPGLGDTAMYLCATSRDIPGNYGYTFGSGTRLTVV.

The V and J genes are TRBV11-3 and TRBJ1-2; tentative D call: TRBD1 (5 bases). In germline, CDR1 is SGHNT, CDR2 YENEEA. This CDR3 has 13 amino acids. V was pared by 5 bases and J by 8 bases, with 15 bases between. The DNA for the CDR3 is TGTGCCAGCAGCCTCAATCAGGGCGAAGGCTACACCTTC. This gives the protein CASSLNQGEGYTF.

J is TRBJ2-1 and V is TRBV29-1; 12 bases are a match to TRBD1. From germline, CDR1 is SQVTM and CDR2 ANQGSEA. J was trimmed by 9 bases and V by 8 bases; bases with no gene match: 14. This CDR3 is 15 amino acids long. Here the CDR3 reads CSTTLRGQGAIEQFF. The DNA of the CDR3 is TGCAGCACCACCCTCAGGGGACAGGGGGCTATTGAGCAGTTCTTC.

This clone was counted a few times. V usage is TRBV5-1 and J usage is TRBJ1-2, with 8 bases aligning to TRBD1. This CDR3 region has 14 residues. Trimming removed 3 bases from V and 7 bases from J; junction bases left unmatched: 8. Per the germline V gene, CDR1 is SGHRS and CDR2 is YFSETQ. CDR3 in amino acids: CASSSGQASLGYTF. The CDR3 DNA reads TGCGCCAGCAGCTCGGGACAGGCTAGCCTTGGCTACACCTTC.

CDR3 loop: CASSPVSGSGNTIYF. The CDR3 DNA reads as TGTGCCAGCAGCCCGGTCTCGGGCTCTGGAAACACCATATATTTT. This sequence joins TRBV7-2 and TRBJ1-3; no firm D call. Germline CDR1 is SGHTA and CDR2 is FQGNSA. The V gene lost 5 bases and the J gene lost 0 bases, with 11 bases spanning the gap. The CDR3 is made up of 15 amino acids.

The chain has TRBV7-9 and TRBJ2-3; a possible D gene is TRBD2 (5 bases). In germline, CDR1 is SEHNR, CDR2 FQNEAQ (reference sequence). V lost 1 base and J lost 0, with 14 bases in between. The CDR3 has 17 residues. The CDR3 protein is CASSLVGGWTSTDTQYF. Here the CDR3 DNA reads TGTGCCAGCAGCTTAGTTGGTGGGTGGACTAGCACAGATACGCAGTATTTT.

This chain joins TRBV4-2 and TRBJ1-4; the match to TRBD1 covers 10 bases. This CDR3 region has 16 residues. The germline V gene encodes CDR1 LGHNA and CDR2 YNFKEQ. The trim removed 3 bases at V and 4 bases at J, leaving 5 bases unmatched. The CDR3 DNA reads TGTGCCAGCAGCCAGGTGGACAGGGGGGTTAATGAAAAACTGTTTTTT. This sequence encodes CASSQVDRGVNEKLFF.

The chain links TRBV29-1 to TRBJ2-1, with D tentatively TRBD1 (5 bases). The CDR3 has 10 amino acids. The ends were cut back, 6 bases at V and 5 bases at J, with 5 bases in the middle. Germline lookup yields CDR1 SQVTM and CDR2 ANQGSEA. The CDR3 DNA follows: TGCAGCGTCAGGGACAATGAGCAGTTCTTC. Its translation: CSVRDNEQFF.

The V gene is TRBV6-5, the J gene TRBJ1-1, with a weak D call TRBD1 (5 bases). The CDR3 consists of 14 residues. V shed 6 bases and J shed 1 base, with 12 bases lying between them. Per the germline V gene, CDR1 is MNHEY and CDR2 is SVGAGI. Here the CDR3 reads CASRPLDKNTEAFF. DNA for the CDR3: TGTGCCAGCAGGCCCCTGGACAAGAACACTGAAGCTTTCTTT.

V is TRBV7-2 and J is TRBJ2-7, with unresolved D. Germline values: CDR1 SGHTA, CDR2 FQGNSA. The CDR3 is 15 residues long. Trimming took 3 bases from V and 3 from J, leaving 15 bases between them. CDR3 nucleotide sequence: TGTGCCAGCAGCTTGCTCGTATCGTCACACTACGAGCAGTACTTC. This gives the protein CASSLLVSSHYEQYF.

Turning to this clone: This may be a read error, as it is one base from a much larger clone. This chain joins TRBV7-6 and TRBJ1-1, with TRBD1 as a possible D gene (5 bases). Germline CDR1 and CDR2: SGHVS and FNYEAQ. This CDR3 is built from 13 residues. Trimming stripped 2 bases from V and 2 bases from J, with 6 bases between. CDR3 sequence reads: CASSLQGNTEAFF. The CDR3 region has the DNA TGTGCCAGCAGCTTACAGGGAAACACTGAAGCTTTCTTT. The full variable domain, its missing parts supplied by reference TRBV7-6 and TRBJ1-1, is GAGVSQSPRYKVTKRGQDVALRCDPISGHVSLYWYRQALGQGPEFLTYFNYEAQQDKSGLPNDRFSAERPEGSISTLTIQRTEQRDSAMYRCASSLQGNTEAFFGQGTRLTVV.

This sequence joins TRBV28 and TRBJ1-2, with D perhaps matching TRBD1 (6 bases). V lost 8 bases and J 3 bases, leaving 22 bases between the germline ends. This CDR3 has 16 residues. Looked up from germline, CDR1 is MDHEN and CDR2 is SYDVKM. The CDR3 nucleotides read TGTGCCAGCTCCCAAGGGGGGGCGCAGGGTGACTATGGCTACACCTTC. Translating it yields CASSQGGAQGDYGYTF.

This clone has only a few counts. The chain is built from TRBV2 and TRBJ1-6; 7 bases match TRBD1. The germline gives CDR1 SNHLY, CDR2 FYNNEI. J was trimmed by 7 bases and V by 6 bases; bases with no gene match: 6. There are 14 residues in the CDR3. The CDR3 DNA follows: TGTGCCAGCAGGGTGACAGGGTACAATTCACCCCTCCACTTT. Its protein is CASRVTGYNSPLHF.

This chain joins TRBV7-9 and TRBJ1-2, with D unresolved. From germline, CDR1 is SEHNR and CDR2 FQNEAQ (reference sequence). The V gene lost 2 bases and the J gene lost 0 bases, with 19 bases spanning the gap. This CDR3 has 18 residues. The CDR3 region is CASSLPTPLTPPNYGYTF. The CDR3 coding sequence is TGTGCCAGCAGCTTACCTACTCCGCTCACCCCTCCTAACTATGGCTACACCTTC.

The gene calls are TRBV6-5 and TRBJ1-2; no clear D gene. The CDR3 has 13 amino acids. Per germline, CDR1 MNHEY and CDR2 SVGAGI. V dropped 6 bases and J dropped 6 bases, with 14 bases sitting between them. The CDR3 loop is CASSRREGNGYTF. The CDR3 DNA follows: TGTGCCAGCAGCAGGAGGGAAGGGAATGGCTACACCTTC.

The V gene is TRBV29-1, the J gene TRBJ2-5, with 9 bases fitting TRBD1. The CDR3 covers 17 residues. The ends lost 6 bases at V and 6 bases at J; junction bases unmatched: 20. Per the germline V gene, CDR1 is SQVTM and CDR2 is ANQGSEA. CDR3 coding DNA: TGCAGCGTCTTGGGGGCGGCGGGACAGGGAAGATTCAAGACCCAGTACTTC. It translates to CSVLGAAGQGRFKTQYF.

This chain uses TRBV9 with TRBJ1-2; D call uncertain. Germline V lookup: CDR1 SGDLS, CDR2 YYNGEE. Between the trimmed V and J ends, which lost 3 bases and 2 bases, there was a span of 11 bases. The CDR3 runs to 14 residues. The CDR3 here is CASSGGQRNYGYTF. DNA of the CDR3: TGTGCCAGCAGCGGAGGTCAACGGAACTATGGCTACACCTTC.